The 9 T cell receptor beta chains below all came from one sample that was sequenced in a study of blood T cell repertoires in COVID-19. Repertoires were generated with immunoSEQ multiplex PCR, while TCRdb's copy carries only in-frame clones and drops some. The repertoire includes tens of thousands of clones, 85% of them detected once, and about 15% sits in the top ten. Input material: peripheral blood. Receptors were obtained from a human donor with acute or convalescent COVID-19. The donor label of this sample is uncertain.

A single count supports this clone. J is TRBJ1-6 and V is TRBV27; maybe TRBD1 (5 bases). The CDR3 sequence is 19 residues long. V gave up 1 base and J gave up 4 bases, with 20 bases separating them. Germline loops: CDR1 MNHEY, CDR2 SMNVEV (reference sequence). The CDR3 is CASSLLTMGGDRYNSPLHF. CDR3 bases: TGTGCCAGCAGTTTATTAACTATGGGGGGGGACCGATATAATTCACCCCTCCACTTT.

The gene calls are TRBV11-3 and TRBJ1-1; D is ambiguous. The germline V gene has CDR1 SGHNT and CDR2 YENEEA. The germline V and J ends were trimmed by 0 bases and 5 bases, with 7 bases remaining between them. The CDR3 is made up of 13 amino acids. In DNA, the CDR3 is TGTGCCAGCAGCTTAGATGAGGGAACTGAAGCTTTCTTT. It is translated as CASSLDEGTEAFF.

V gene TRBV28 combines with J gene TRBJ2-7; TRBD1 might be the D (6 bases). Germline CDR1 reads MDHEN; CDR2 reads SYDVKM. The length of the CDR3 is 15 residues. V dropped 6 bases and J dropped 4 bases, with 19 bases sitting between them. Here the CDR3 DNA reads TGTGCCAGCAGCTTACAGGGTGGATCGACTTACGAGCAGTACTTC. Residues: CASSLQGGSTYEQYF. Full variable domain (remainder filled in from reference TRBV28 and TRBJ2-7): DVKVTQSSRYLVKRTGEKVFLECVQDMDHENMFWYRQDPGLGLRLIYFSYDVKMKEKGDIPEGYSVSREKKERFSLILESASTNQTSMYLCASSLQGGSTYEQYFGPGTRLTVT.

CDR3 sequence (DNA): TGTGCCAGCAGCCCTGGACAGGGAAGACGCTATGGCTACACCTTC. Translating it yields CASSPGQGRRYGYTF. The chain carries TRBV11-2 and TRBJ1-2; 8 nucleotides match TRBD1. The V segment lost 5 bases and the J segment 4 bases; nucleotides outside the gene matches: 9. This CDR3 comprises 15 residues. Germline loops: CDR1 SGHAT, CDR2 FQNNGV.

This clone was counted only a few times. CDR3 DNA sequence: TGCGCCAGCAGCCCGAGACAGGGACACACTGAAGCTTTCTTT. It is translated as CASSPRQGHTEAFF. The chain employs TRBV4-1 and TRBJ1-1; 7 bases are a match to TRBD1. This CDR3 spans 14 amino acids. The germline CDR1 and CDR2 sequences are MGHRA and YSYEKL. V shed 4 bases and J 3 bases; nucleotides not matched to a gene: 5.

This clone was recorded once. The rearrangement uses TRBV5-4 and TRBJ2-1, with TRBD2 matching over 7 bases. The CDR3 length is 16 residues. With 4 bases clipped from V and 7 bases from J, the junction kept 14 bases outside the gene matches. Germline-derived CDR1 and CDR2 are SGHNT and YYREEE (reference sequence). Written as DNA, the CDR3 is TGTGCCAGCAGCCCGGGGGGAGCGGGGACTGTTAATGAGCAGTTCTTC. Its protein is CASSPGGAGTVNEQFF.

This chain's CDR3 is CASSLAGTYNEQFF. The CDR3 DNA reads as TGTGCCAGCTCACTAGCGGGGACTTACAATGAGCAGTTCTTC. The rearrangement joins TRBV10-3 to TRBJ2-1; 10 bases align to TRBD2. The CDR3 runs to 14 residues. J was trimmed by 4 bases and V by 10 bases; bases with no gene match: 7. Germline CDR1 reads ENHRY; CDR2 reads SYGVKD.

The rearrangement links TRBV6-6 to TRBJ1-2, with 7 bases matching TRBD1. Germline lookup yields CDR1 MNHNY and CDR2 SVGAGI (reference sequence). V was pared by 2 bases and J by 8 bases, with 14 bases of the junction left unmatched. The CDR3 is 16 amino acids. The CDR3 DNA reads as TGTGCCAGCAGTTACCGACAGGGAATCGATGTTGGAGGCTACACCTTC. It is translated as CASSYRQGIDVGGYTF.

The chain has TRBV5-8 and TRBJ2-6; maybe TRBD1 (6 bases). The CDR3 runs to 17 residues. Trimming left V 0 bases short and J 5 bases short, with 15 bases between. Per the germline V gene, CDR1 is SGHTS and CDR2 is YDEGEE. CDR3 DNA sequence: TGTGCCAGCAGCTTGGGGCCAGGGGAAAACTGGGCCAACGTCCTGACTTTC. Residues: CASSLGPGENWANVLTF.